This TCR beta chain was recovered during a study of identical twins. In TCRdb, the 5' RACE reads were re-called with MiXCR into one record per CDR3 protein. The table has 350,000 to 400,000 distinct CDR3 sequences, 9% seen once. Germline V CDR1 and CDR2: MNHNS, SASEGT. The CDR3 loop spans 14 amino acids. V was pared by 6 bases and J by 5 bases, with 7 bases of the junction left unmatched. This sequence joins TRBV6-1 and TRBJ1-5, with 7 bases lining up with TRBD1. The TCR comes from a woman aged 50 to 65 in good health. Sequencing input: naive T cells sorted from blood. The CDR3 loop reads CASRLQQGHQPQHF. Written as DNA, the CDR3 is TGTGCCAGCAGATTACAACAGGGGCATCAGCCCCAGCATTTT.